The clone carrying this TCR beta chain was detected a few times. The target antigen is unknown. The record originates from a study of T cells in Graves' hyperthyroidism and ophthalmopathy. About the study: Peripheral blood was obtained at initial diagnosis, preceding any treatment. Overall study findings and caveats: Most clonotypes expanded in thyroid above 0.001 were likewise present in blood.

Researchers barred patients who had uncontrolled infection, other autoimmune disease, pregnancy or lactation. Germline V lookup: CDR1 MRHNA, CDR2 SNTAGT. The CDR3 sequence is 15 residues long. Losses at the gene ends were 7 bases for V and 5 bases for J; bases not matched to a gene: 10. Amplified regions were TCR beta CDR3 sequences from RNA transcripts. HTBI primers were used for first-round RT-PCR of the TCR CDR3. TCRdb analysed the multiplex PCR reads with MiXCR anew, one entry per CDR3 protein. The data show roughly 500,000 distinct CDR3 sequences, more than 15% seen once. The chain couples TRBV6-4 to TRBJ2-7; 11 bases map to TRBD2. Source material: blood. The sequence was obtained from a woman aged 25 to 39 with Graves' ophthalmopathy. This chain's CDR3 is CASTKLAGDPHEQYF. DNA for the CDR3: TGTGCCAGCACCAAACTAGCGGGAGATCCCCACGAGCAGTACTTC.